These T cell receptor beta chains were read from a single sample in a study of spatial heterogeneity in lung cancer. TCRdb re-called the 5' RACE reads with MiXCR, one entry per CDR3 protein. The sample comprises some 96,000 distinct CDR3 sequences, 4.4% of which are singletons, and about 20% rests with the top ten. The material was lung tumor tissue, obtained at surgery. The origin of the receptors is a male donor with early-stage non-small cell lung cancer. CDR3s include the opening cysteine and the closing phenylalanine or tryptophan. Fields, in order: clone size, J gene, V gene, CDR3 protein. Clone size appears in some rows only: once, few, many, or a class for an expanded clone.

>many|TRBJ2-4|TRBV6-5
CASGVGAKNIQYF
>few|TRBJ2-5|TRBV29-1
CSVERGQGETQYF
>many|TRBJ1-2|TRBV5-4
CASSFRQGDYGYTF
>many|TRBJ1-5|TRBV3-1
CASSPGGTEHNQPQHF
>many|TRBJ2-7|TRBV12-3/TRBV12-4
CASSPGLAGGEQYF
>many|TRBJ1-1|TRBV6-5
CASSLGGAGTEAFF
>few|TRBJ1-4|TRBV7-9
CASSFLVSGEKLFF
>many|TRBJ2-4|TRBV3-1
CASSKATAGWNKNIQYF
>many|TRBJ2-1|TRBV12-3/TRBV12-4
CASSLRAGSSYNEQFF
>many|TRBJ1-1|TRBV5-1
CASIGAFF
>few|TRBJ1-1|TRBV4-1
CASSRDRRAFF
>NA|TRBJ2-5|TRBV3-1
CASSQRAGDGETQYF
>few|TRBJ2-3|TRBV12-3/TRBV12-4
CASSPRRQGFGASTDTQYF
>many|TRBJ1-1|TRBV29-1
CSVLGGGTEAFF
>many|TRBJ2-1|TRBV12-3/TRBV12-4
CASSFRGGPYNEQFF
>many|TRBJ2-1|TRBV11-2
CASSPTLGEQFF
>many|TRBJ2-7|TRBV11-1
CASSLVTVSYEQYF
>NA|TRBJ1-1|TRBV25-1
CASRQQGAIEAFF
>many|TRBJ2-7|TRBV4-1
CASSFDIAAYEQYF
>many|TRBJ2-2|TRBV6-5
CASSQGINTGELFF
>once|TRBJ2-5|TRBV5-4
CASSLWFTRGEETQYF
>many|TRBJ2-3|TRBV2
CASGRDRLTDTQYF
>many|TRBJ1-5|TRBV6-6
CASSYLDRVVQPQHF
>many|TRBJ2-7|TRBV28
CASSTPSRQGGYEQYF
>many|TRBJ1-3|TRBV28
CASRGTAGNTIYF
>many|TRBJ1-5|TRBV2
CASNVWTNQPQHF
>NA|TRBJ1-2|TRBV4-1
CASSPVQGSYGYTF
>many|TRBJ2-2|TRBV12-3/TRBV12-4
CASRTERLGELFF
>many|TRBJ2-7|TRBV3-1
CASSQDFNYEQYF
>NA|TRBJ2-2|TRBV25-1
CASSETGWEAGELFF
>NA|TRBJ2-1|TRBV20-1
CSANTGVNEQFF
>many|TRBJ2-2|TRBV7-2
CASSTVAGTNTGELFF
>many|TRBJ2-7|TRBV6-1
CASLPGQGYYEQYF
>many|TRBJ2-7|TRBV12-3/TRBV12-4
CASSLTEEGEQYF
>many|TRBJ1-2|TRBV7-2
CASSSPRVNIYGYTF
>many|TRBJ2-1|TRBV7-2
CASSASSGRGHEQFF
>many|TRBJ2-2|TRBV18
CASPRTGKSTGELFF
>few|TRBJ2-2|TRBV7-2
CASSHPPDSNTGELFF
>many|TRBJ1-5|TRBV28
CASSFPQPQHF
>few|TRBJ2-3|TRBV7-2
CASSLPDYTDTQYF
>NA|TRBJ2-2|TRBV27
CASSPDLITGELFF
>many|TRBJ1-5|TRBV20-1
CSADNQPQHF
>NA|TRBJ2-3|TRBV4-1
CASSQEGTEGADTQYF
>many|TRBJ2-2|TRBV28
CASSLFSRELFF
>many|TRBJ1-5|TRBV7-9
CASSYGSYLKPNQPQHF
>many|TRBJ2-3|TRBV7-8
CASSNQRGFTDTQYF
>NA|TRBJ2-1|TRBV27
CASSAKGPYNEQFF
>NA|TRBJ1-6|TRBV2
CASTDREYSPLYF
>NA|TRBJ2-3|TRBV6-2/TRBV6-3
CASSSRLAGASTDTQYF
>many|TRBJ2-1|TRBV27
CASSSSGLYNEQFF
>many|TRBJ1-1|TRBV11-2
CASSLEWPEAFF
>NA|TRBJ1-1|TRBV28
CASCEVGDSTEAFF
>many|TRBJ2-3|TRBV29-1
CSVGTAGATDTQYF
>many|TRBJ2-2|TRBV18
CASSPPLNTGELFF
>many|TRBJ1-1|TRBV10-3
CAIRETAEAFF
>many|TRBJ2-3|TRBV5-1
CASSLHPTVTDTQYF